This entry lists 17 T cell receptor beta chains sequenced from one sample in a study of T cells in women clearing cervical HPV infection. The assay was immunoSEQ multiplex PCR, and TCRdb's table has in-frame clones only and misses some. The table lists tens of thousands of clones. Sequenced sample: blood buffy coat. These receptors all come from a woman aged 18-70 years with a cervical HPV16 infection that either progressed to CIN3+ or cleared (not recorded which).

Regarding this clone: The missing CDR3 end, 3 residues past where the read stops, is filled in from the germline J gene. The chain combines TRBV20-1 with TRBJ1-5; the D gene is possibly TRBD1 (6 bases). The CDR3 is made up of 14 amino acids. V was clipped by 6 bases and J by 3 bases, with 15 bases between them. Germline loops: CDR1 DFQATT, CDR2 SNEGSKA (reference sequence). CDR3 amino acids: CSATTGTTNQPQHF. The CDR3 bases that were read are TGCAGTGCCACAACAGGGACCACCAATCAGCCC.

About this clone: Read coverage stops 3 residues before the CDR3 terminus; the germline J gene supplies the remainder. The chain joins TRBV7-9 to TRBJ1-1; 8 bases align to TRBD1. The CDR3 consists of 15 residues. CDR1 is SEHNR, CDR2 FQNEAQ, per germline (reference sequence). The DNA read from the CDR3 is TGTGCCAGCAGCCCGAAGGACAGGGCGGGTGAAAAA. Its translation: CASSPKDRAGEK. The whole CDR3 sequence is CASSPKDRAGEKAFF.

On this clone: The read terminates 3 residues ahead of where the CDR3 ends, so the germline J gene completes it. The chain links TRBV20-1 to TRBJ2-1; TRBD2 matches 8 bases. Per the germline V gene, CDR1 is DFQATT and CDR2 is SNEGSKA (reference sequence). This CDR3 comprises 15 residues. The J segment lost 8 bases and the V segment lost 0 bases, leaving 9 bases of the junction unmatched. The DNA read from the CDR3 is TGCAGTGCTAGAGAACGAGCGGGGGATCTCCATGAG. This gives the protein CSARERAGDLHE. The whole CDR3 protein is CSARERAGDLHEQFF.

The CDR3: CASSLRQDTGELFF. The CDR3 bases that were read are TGTGCCAGCAGTCTAAGACAGGACACCGGGGAG. The chain employs TRBV11-1 and TRBJ2-2; TRBD1 might be the D (6 bases). The CDR3 goes on 3 residues after the read ends, and that part is filled in from the germline J gene. Germline assignment: CDR1 SGHAT and CDR2 FQDESV (reference sequence). V dropped 6 bases and J dropped 3 bases, with 11 bases sitting between them. The length of the CDR3 is 14 residues.

About this clone: The CDR3 end is not reached by the read, which stops 3 residues before it; the germline J gene fills it in. The chain uses TRBV18 and TRBJ2-1; 8 nucleotides agree with TRBD1. The germline V gene encodes CDR1 KGHSH and CDR2 LQKENI. The V gene end was trimmed by 3 bases and the J gene end by 3 bases; junction bases not matched to a gene: 13. The CDR3 covers 18 residues. The CDR3 loop is CASSPRQGALNYYNEQFF. The covered CDR3 bases are TGTGCCAGCTCACCGCGTCAGGGGGCGCTTAATTACTACAATGAG.

With regard to this clone: The CDR3 end falls 3 residues outside the read, so it is completed with the germline J gene. The rearrangement joins TRBV20-1 to TRBJ2-3; D might be TRBD1 (6 bases). V gave up 5 bases and J gave up 7 bases, with 16 bases separating them. The CDR3 contains 13 residues. Germline V gives CDR1 DFQATT, CDR2 SNEGSKA (reference sequence). The part of the CDR3 DNA that was read is TGCAGTGCTCGGAATACAGGGTTTAATACG. Its translation is CSARNTGFNT. The complete CDR3 protein is CSARNTGFNTQYF.

As concerns this clone: The read gets to within 3 residues of the CDR3 end, and the germline J gene fills in the rest. This chain uses TRBV7-9 with TRBJ1-3; TRBD1 might be the D (6 bases). Germline values: CDR1 SEHNR, CDR2 FQNEAQ (reference sequence). The V and J ends lost 6 bases and 4 bases respectively, with 10 bases between them. This CDR3 region has 13 residues. CDR3 amino acids: CASRQGAGNTIYF. CDR3 DNA, as far as it was read: TGTGCCAGCAGACAGGGAGCAGGAAACACC.

The CDR3 loop is CSARTGGGYTEAFF. Incomplete CDR3 DNA: TGCAGTGCTAGGACAGGAGGGGGTTACACTGAA. The chain uses TRBV20-1 and TRBJ1-1; a possible D gene is TRBD1 (6 bases). The CDR3 extends 3 residues past the end of the read, so its final part is completed from the germline J gene. Looked up from germline, CDR1 is DFQATT and CDR2 is SNEGSKA (reference sequence). Trimming left V 3 bases short and J 3 bases short, with 14 bases between. This CDR3 is 14 amino acids long.

On this clone: One end of the junction varies from germline; a read error may be responsible. The read terminates 3 residues ahead of where the CDR3 ends, so the germline J gene completes it. The sample contains more than one DNA sequence encoding this CDR3. This rearrangement joins TRBV18 to TRBJ1-3; possible D gene TRBD1, 5 bases. The CDR3 length is 15 residues. The germline V gene encodes CDR1 KGHSH and CDR2 LQKENI. The CDR3 reads CASSPRDVGGNTIYF. Incomplete CDR3 DNA: TGTGCCAGCTCACCACGCGACGTTGGGGGGAACACG.

Worth noting for this clone: The read stops 3 residues short of the end of the CDR3; the missing end is completed from the germline J gene. The chain joins TRBV18 to TRBJ1-2; unclear D gene. Germline V CDR1 and CDR2: KGHSH, LQKENI. CDR3 length: 15 amino acids. CDR3 DNA (partial): TGTGCCAGCTCACCTACTAGCGGGAGCAACAATGAC. This gives the protein CASSPTSGSNND. In full, the CDR3 is CASSPTSGSNNDYTF.

As concerns this clone: The read finishes 3 residues shy of the CDR3 end, and the germline J gene is used to complete it. The rearrangement joins TRBV6-4 to TRBJ1-1; TRBD1 agrees at 8 bases. V lost 8 bases and J lost 4; bases outside the gene matches: 6. Germline V CDR1 and CDR2: MRHNA, SNTAGT. This CDR3 has 13 amino acids. The part of the CDR3 DNA that was read is TGTGCCAGCTCAGAACAGGGGGGCACTGAA. Translated, it gives CASSEQGGTE. The whole CDR3 is CASSEQGGTEAFF.

In regard to this clone: The CDR3 extends 3 residues past the end of the read, so its final part is completed from the germline J gene. V is TRBV19 and J is TRBJ2-3; a possible D gene is TRBD2 (6 bases). The V and J ends lost 5 bases and 4 bases respectively, with 13 bases between them. Germline V gene data show CDR1 as LNHDA and CDR2 as SQIVND (reference sequence). The CDR3 has 14 amino acids. The CDR3 sequence is CASSGRGSPDTQYF. The covered CDR3 bases are TGTGCCAGTAGTGGTCGGGGGTCACCAGATACG. Complete variable domain (other parts from reference TRBV19 and TRBJ2-3): DGGITQSPKYLFRKEGQNVTLSCEQNLNHDAMYWYRQDPGQGLRLIYYSQIVNDFQKGDIAEGYSVSREKKESFPLTVTSAQKNPTAFYLCASSGRGSPDTQYFGPGTRLTVL.

CDR3 bases read: TGTGCCAGCAGCGTCTTTAGCGGGGAGGACTACGAG. It encodes CASSVFSGEDYE. The whole CDR3 sequence reads CASSVFSGEDYEQYF. The V and J genes are TRBV5-4 and TRBJ2-7; 8 positions agree with TRBD2. Sequencing ends 3 residues short of the CDR3 end; the germline J gene provides the rest. Germline V lookup: CDR1 SGHNT, CDR2 YYREEE (reference sequence). Trimming removed 4 bases from V and 3 bases from J; junction bases left unmatched: 9. This CDR3 is 15 amino acids long.

Note on this clone: The read falls 3 residues short of the CDR3 end, and the missing part is taken from the germline J gene. This chain uses TRBV19 with TRBJ1-6; 8 bases line up with TRBD1. V lost 7 bases to trimming and J lost 7 bases; unmatched junction nucleotides: 6. There are 14 residues in the CDR3. The germline V gene encodes CDR1 LNHDA and CDR2 SQIVND (reference sequence). CDR3 DNA (partial): TGTGCCAGTACTCGAACAGGGGGGAATTCACCC. As protein: CASTRTGGNSP. The whole CDR3 sequence reads CASTRTGGNSPLHF.

As to this clone: The CDR3 end is not reached by the read, which stops 3 residues before it; the germline J gene fills it in. V and J are TRBV5-1 and TRBJ2-7, with D possibly matching TRBD2 (6 bases). Trimming left V 0 bases short and J 6 bases short, with 13 bases between. CDR1 and CDR2 (germline): SGHRS, YFSETQ. The CDR3 extends over 14 amino acids. The part of the CDR3 DNA that was read is TGCGCCAGCAGCTTGGGGCAGGGAGGCTCCGAG. Its translation is CASSLGQGGSE. The CDR3 as a whole reads CASSLGQGGSEQYF.

Note on this clone: Read sequence stops 3 residues before the CDR3 end, and the germline J gene provides the missing end. The rearrangement uses TRBV5-1 and TRBJ2-6; D gene uncertain. V lost 0 bases and J lost 0, with 4 bases in between. The CDR3 has 15 amino acids. The V gene's germline CDR1 is SGHRS and CDR2 YFSETQ. CDR3 DNA (partial): TGCGCCAGCAGCTTGGCGGGCTCTGGGGCCAACGTC. It encodes CASSLAGSGANV. The entire CDR3 is CASSLAGSGANVLTF.

With respect to this clone: The read ends 3 residues early relative to the CDR3; the germline J gene fills the gap. The chain recombines TRBV6-2 or TRBV6-3 with TRBJ1-1; D not certain. Trimming took 2 bases from V and 0 from J, leaving 7 bases between them. Germline assignment: CDR1 MNHEY and CDR2 SVGEGT. The CDR3 totals 14 residues. CDR3 bases read: TGTGCCAGCAGTTACAGGCATATGAACACTGAA. Translation gives CASSYRHMNTE. The full CDR3 is CASSYRHMNTEAFF.